What follows are 28 T cell receptor beta chains derived from one specimen sequenced in a study of CXCR3-negative and CXCR3-positive naive CD8 T cells. The TRB libraries of cDNA were built by UMI-labeled 5' RACE. TCRdb reworked the 5' RACE reads into one entry per CDR3 protein, no DNA. The sample holds fewer than 60,000 distinct CDR3 sequences. Source material: memory CD8+ T cells from blood. Receptors originate from a human donor in good health. Some clones in this sample may be carry-over from other donors' samples.

V and J are TRBV23-1 and TRBJ2-1; TCRdb lists TRBD2, though no DNA is available to test this call. TRBV23-1 counts as an open reading frame of uncertain function. This CDR3 contains 11 residues. The CDR3 loop reads CASSQSGWRVF.

This sequence joins TRBV4-3 and TRBJ1-1; TCRdb gives TRBD1 as the D gene, but with no DNA this cannot be confirmed. There are 14 residues in the CDR3. Per germline, CDR1 LGHNA and CDR2 YSLEER. Here the CDR3 reads CASSQDRTGAEAFF.

The chain is built from TRBV6-5 and TRBJ2-1. CDR3 size: 13 residues. Germline V lookup: CDR1 MNHEY, CDR2 SVGAGI. The CDR3 sequence is CASRAFSYNEQFF.

The chain joins TRBV7-2 to TRBJ2-7. The CDR3 consists of 16 residues. Looked up from germline, CDR1 is SGHTA and CDR2 is FQGNSA. The chain's CDR3 is CASSLAGLGDSYEQYF.

The rearrangement joins TRBV20-1 to TRBJ2-1; the D gene TCRdb calls, TRBD2, cannot be checked with no DNA. The germline V gene has CDR1 DFQATT and CDR2 SNEGSKA (reference sequence). CDR3 length equals 16 residues. The chain's CDR3 is CSALTSGGAPYNEQFF.

The chain has TRBV7-2 and TRBJ2-3. CDR1 and CDR2 from the germline V gene are SGHTA and FQGNSA. The CDR3 runs 14 residues. This CDR3 reads CASSLVISTDTQYF.

The V gene is TRBV6-2 or TRBV6-3, the J gene TRBJ1-5; TCRdb outputs TRBD1, but without DNA this stays unchecked. The CDR3 loop spans 16 amino acids. Germline CDR1 reads MNHEY; CDR2 reads SVGEGT. The CDR3 region is CASSYGTTGGNQPQHF.

The J gene is TRBJ2-4, the V gene TRBV25-1; the TCRdb call, TRBD2, lacks DNA for checking. This CDR3 has 19 residues. The germline CDR1 and CDR2 sequences are MGHDK and SYGVNS. Here the CDR3 reads CASSEYTLTRGAYGNIQYF.

The rearrangement links TRBV7-6 to TRBJ2-1. Germline CDR1 is SGHVS and CDR2 is FNYEAQ. This CDR3 comprises 14 residues. CDR3 amino acids: CASTPGGSYNEQFF.

CDR3 loop: CASSQNVRGNEQFF. The V call is TRBV4-1, the J call TRBJ2-1; the D call from TCRdb, TRBD2, cannot be confirmed without DNA. Germline-derived CDR1 and CDR2 are MGHRA and YSYEKL. The length of the CDR3 is 14 residues.

CDR3 loop: CSVLTENSYEQYF. This rearrangement joins TRBV29-1 to TRBJ2-7; TCRdb outputs TRBD1, but without DNA this stays unchecked. The CDR3 is 13 residues long. The germline V gene has CDR1 SQVTM and CDR2 ANQGSEA.

The chain employs TRBV28 and TRBJ2-7; TCRdb indicates TRBD2, and absent DNA this call remains unverified. CDR1 is MDHEN and CDR2 is SYDVKM in the germline V gene. This CDR3 contains 15 residues. This CDR3 is CASSWRGPRSYEQYF.

The chain employs TRBV4-3 and TRBJ1-2. Germline CDR1 is LGHNA and CDR2 is YSLEER. CDR3 size: 16 residues. This CDR3 reads CASSQGNKELNYGYTF.

CDR3 in amino acids: CSVEDRALNGELFF. This rearrangement joins TRBV29-1 to TRBJ2-2; the TCRdb D gene call, TRBD2, has no DNA to confirm it. Germline V lookup: CDR1 SQVTM, CDR2 ANQGSEA. The CDR3 totals 14 residues.

V and J are TRBV27 and TRBJ2-1; TCRdb gives TRBD1 as the D gene, but with no DNA this cannot be confirmed. The CDR3 sequence is 14 residues long. Looked up from germline, CDR1 is MNHEY and CDR2 is SMNVEV (reference sequence). CDR3 sequence: CASSPRGNYNEQFF.

This chain uses TRBV27 with TRBJ2-7; TCRdb lists TRBD2, though no DNA is available to test this call. The CDR3 loop spans 15 amino acids. CDR1 and CDR2 (germline): MNHEY, SMNVEV (reference sequence). This chain's CDR3 is CASSLKTSGGYEQYF.

J is TRBJ2-7 and V is TRBV28; with no DNA, the TCRdb D assignment of TRBD1 cannot be verified. The CDR3 extends over 14 amino acids. Germline loops: CDR1 MDHEN, CDR2 SYDVKM. This chain's CDR3 is CASSPGATDYEQYF.

The chain employs TRBV5-1 and TRBJ2-7; TCRdb's D call of TRBD1 is untestable without DNA. The CDR3 has 14 amino acids. Germline V lookup: CDR1 SGHRS, CDR2 YFSETQ. CDR3 sequence: CASSLTGGLYEQYF. Based on the CDR3 plus reference TRBV5-1 and TRBJ2-7, the full variable domain is KAGVTQTPRYLIKTRGQQVTLSCSPISGHRSVSWYQQTPGQGLQFLFEYFSETQRNKGNFPGRFSGRQFSNSRSEMNVSTLELGDSALYLCASSLTGGLYEQYFGPGTRLTVT.

This chain joins TRBV5-6 and TRBJ1-5; lacking DNA, the TRBD1 call made by TCRdb goes unchecked. The length of the CDR3 is 15 residues. CDR1 and CDR2 from the germline V gene are SGHDT and YYEEEE. CDR3 in amino acids: CASSLVRDQNQPQHF.

V is TRBV4-3 and J is TRBJ1-1; absent DNA, TCRdb's TRBD1 call cannot be checked. This CDR3 spans 16 amino acids. The germline gives CDR1 LGHNA, CDR2 YSLEER. The CDR3 spells CASSPLIVRGDTEAFF.

V usage is TRBV20-1 and J usage is TRBJ2-7; TCRdb gives TRBD2 as the D gene, but with no DNA this cannot be confirmed. From germline, CDR1 is DFQATT and CDR2 SNEGSKA (reference sequence). This CDR3 comprises 13 residues. CDR3 residues: CSAIAGDLYEQYF.

The chain links TRBV2 to TRBJ2-7; TCRdb's D call of TRBD1 is untestable without DNA. The germline V gene has CDR1 SNHLY and CDR2 FYNNEI. This CDR3 spans 15 amino acids. The CDR3 reads CASSPVQGSSYEQYF.

CDR3 in amino acids: CASSLGIGGWQETQYF. V gene TRBV7-3 combines with J gene TRBJ2-5; TCRdb's assignment of TRBD1 cannot be checked, as there is no DNA. Looked up from germline, CDR1 is SGHTA and CDR2 is FQGTGA. The CDR3 is 16 residues long.

The CDR3 protein is CASSPPEGAIPNTGELFF. This rearrangement joins TRBV5-1 to TRBJ2-2; TCRdb calls TRBD1, which cannot be checked without DNA. The CDR3 consists of 18 residues. From germline, CDR1 is SGHRS and CDR2 YFSETQ.

This sequence joins TRBV12-5 and TRBJ1-1. The CDR3 covers 14 residues. Germline assignment: CDR1 LGHNT and CDR2 FRNRAP. The CDR3 loop reads CASLNGPQNTEAFF.

The rearrangement links TRBV7-2 to TRBJ2-5; absent DNA, TCRdb's TRBD1 call cannot be checked. This CDR3 comprises 23 residues. CDR1 is SGHTA and CDR2 is FQGNSA in the germline V gene. This CDR3 is CASSLPTGGGLSWVLEEKETQYF.

The rearrangement uses TRBV10-3 and TRBJ2-1. The CDR3 extends over 15 amino acids. The germline gives CDR1 ENHRY, CDR2 SYGVKD. Here the CDR3 reads CAISAPSEMDNEQFF.

V usage is TRBV12-5 and J usage is TRBJ2-1; no DNA is available, so the TRBD1 call from TCRdb remains unchecked. Germline V gene data show CDR1 as LGHNT and CDR2 as FRNRAP. This CDR3 is built from 17 residues. The CDR3: CASGDNSQGRAYNEQFF. Filled out from reference TRBV12-5 and TRBJ2-1, the complete variable domain reads DARVTQTPRHKVTEMGQEVTMRCQPILGHNTVFWYRQTMMQGLELLAYFRNRAPLDDSGMPKDRFSAEMPDATLATLKIQPSEPRDSAVYFCASGDNSQGRAYNEQFFGPGTRLTVL.